The 27 T cell receptor beta chains presented below share a single source sample, sequenced in a study of blood T cell repertoires in COVID-19. Only in-frame clones appear in the TCRdb table, and some are missing; sequencing was by immunoSEQ multiplex PCR. The repertoire includes under 350,000 clones, about nine tenths of them detected once, and 1.5% to 2% sits in the top ten. The sample comprised PBMCs or T cells enriched from blood (not recorded which). The origin of the receptors is a woman aged 40 to 50 who had recovered from COVID-19.

V is TRBV25-1 and J is TRBJ1-1, with TRBD1 as a possible D gene (5 bases). The V and J ends lost 5 bases and 1 base respectively, with 20 bases between them. This CDR3 region has 17 residues. Germline loops: CDR1 MGHDK, CDR2 SYGVNS. The CDR3 spells CASSFWEGRGENTEAFF. The CDR3 DNA sequence: TGTGCCAGCAGTTTTTGGGAGGGTCGAGGGGAGAACACTGAAGCTTTCTTT.

There are a few counts of this clone. The rearrangement joins TRBV9 to TRBJ2-1; D remains ambiguous. Germline V gene lookup returns CDR1 SGDLS and CDR2 YYNGEE. Trimming stripped 4 bases from V and 2 bases from J, with 16 bases between. CDR3 length: 16 residues. This CDR3 reads CASSPRGLFAYNEQFF. As DNA, the CDR3 is TGTGCCAGCAGCCCCCGCGGCCTATTCGCCTACAATGAGCAGTTCTTC.

The chain has TRBV14 and TRBJ1-2; D remains ambiguous. The CDR3 is 14 residues long. The V and J ends lost 1 base and 4 bases respectively, with 10 bases between them. Germline CDR1 reads SGHDN; CDR2 reads FVKESK. CDR3 coding DNA: TGTGCCAGCAGCCAAGCCCGACAACCCTATGGCTACACCTTC. Its translation is CASSQARQPYGYTF.

This chain joins TRBV6-5 and TRBJ1-6; 7 bases line up with TRBD1. Germline CDR1 MNHEY, CDR2 SVGAGI. The CDR3 runs 15 residues. V shed 0 bases, J shed 7 bases, and the junction held 3 bases outside the gene matches. The CDR3 here is CASSYSTGSNSPLHF. CDR3 coding DNA: TGTGCCAGCAGTTACTCGACAGGGTCCAATTCACCCCTCCACTTT.

The chain recombines TRBV7-3 with TRBJ2-7; 8 bases agree with TRBD2. Germline trimming cut 0 bases from V and 5 bases from J; bases unmatched to any gene: 6. Germline V gene data show CDR1 as SGHTA and CDR2 as FQGTGA. CDR3 size: 15 residues. CDR3 nucleotides: TGTGCCAGCAGCTTAACGAGTGGTAGCGGGGACGAGCAGTACTTC. This encodes CASSLTSGSGDEQYF.

The V and J genes are TRBV10-1 and TRBJ2-7; 9 bases are shared with TRBD1. The CDR3 length is 13 residues. The germline V gene encodes CDR1 WNHNN and CDR2 SYGVQD (reference sequence). Germline trimming cut 8 bases from V and 7 bases from J; bases unmatched to any gene: 9. The CDR3 reads CASRDREAGEQYF. CDR3 coding DNA: TGCGCCAGCCGGGACAGGGAAGCGGGAGAGCAGTACTTC.

The V call is TRBV7-2, the J call TRBJ1-1; D remains unclear. The length of the CDR3 is 14 residues. Looked up from germline, CDR1 is SGHTA and CDR2 is FQGNSA. V was cut by 3 bases and J by 0 bases, with 8 bases left in between. In DNA, the CDR3 is TGTGCCAGCAGCTTTCACAGTATGAACACTGAAGCTTTCTTT. This translates into CASSFHSMNTEAFF.

This chain links TRBV19 with TRBJ2-7; D might be TRBD1 (6 bases). CDR3 length equals 14 residues. In germline, CDR1 is LNHDA, CDR2 SQIVND (reference sequence). Trimming stripped 5 bases from V and 2 bases from J, with 13 bases between. The CDR3 sequence: CASSGQGTPYEQYF. Written as DNA, the CDR3 is TGTGCCAGTAGTGGGCAGGGGACCCCCTACGAGCAGTACTTC.

The rearrangement uses TRBV19 and TRBJ1-2; 7 bases align to TRBD1. After removal of 5 bases from V and 6 bases from J, the junction contained 6 bases not matched to a gene. Germline loops: CDR1 LNHDA, CDR2 SQIVND (reference sequence). The CDR3 spans 13 residues. The CDR3 coding sequence is TGTGCCAGTAGTTTTCAGGGGGGAGATGGCTACACCTTC. It encodes CASSFQGGDGYTF.

This sequence joins TRBV7-2 and TRBJ2-1; the match to TRBD1 covers 8 bases. V trimming: 6 bases; J trimming: 9 bases; junction bases outside the gene matches: 7. The germline gives CDR1 SGHTA, CDR2 FQGNSA. This CDR3 comprises 13 residues. The CDR3 spells CASRPDRVSEQFF. CDR3 DNA sequence: TGTGCCAGCAGACCGGACAGGGTCAGTGAGCAGTTCTTC.

The V call is TRBV5-6, the J call TRBJ1-5; D possibly corresponds to TRBD1 (6 bases). The germline gives CDR1 SGHDT, CDR2 YYEEEE. V was trimmed by 4 bases and J by 1 base, leaving 12 bases between them. The CDR3 length is 15 residues. CDR3 DNA: TGTGCCAGCAGCATCCGGGACACGAGCAATCAGCCCCAGCATTTT. It translates to CASSIRDTSNQPQHF.

V is TRBV19 and J is TRBJ1-2, with 7 bases aligning to TRBD1. The CDR3 extends over 13 amino acids. V lost 7 bases, J lost 4 bases, and 6 bases stayed unmatched. CDR1 is LNHDA, CDR2 SQIVND, per germline (reference sequence). CDR3 sequence: CASNDRDSYGYTF. CDR3 coding DNA: TGTGCCAGTAACGACAGGGACAGCTATGGCTACACCTTC.

J is TRBJ1-6 and V is TRBV3-1 (or the pseudogene TRBV3-2); the D gene is possibly TRBD1 (6 bases). V lost 4 bases, J lost 11 bases, and 9 bases lay in between. The CDR3 runs 12 residues. Germline CDR1 and CDR2: LGHDT and YNNKEL (reference sequence). The CDR3 here is CASSRTGTPLHF. CDR3 nucleotide sequence: TGTGCCAGCAGCCGTACAGGGACACCCCTCCACTTT.

The V call is TRBV9, the J call TRBJ1-3; 7 nucleotides agree with TRBD1. CDR3 length: 18 residues. The germline V gene encodes CDR1 SGDLS and CDR2 YYNGEE. After removal of 4 bases from V and 0 bases from J, the junction contained 13 bases not matched to a gene. CDR3 nucleotide sequence: TGTGCCAGCAGCTCCAGATTGGGGGGACAGCGCTCTGGAAACACCATATATTTT. It yields the protein CASSSRLGGQRSGNTIYF.

This chain joins TRBV30 and TRBJ2-1, with 8 bases that match TRBD2. The CDR3 runs to 14 residues. The ends lost 3 bases at V and 8 bases at J; junction bases unmatched: 9. Germline V gene lookup returns CDR1 GTSNPN and CDR2 SVGIG (reference sequence). The CDR3 here is CAWRPRGARDEQFF. CDR3 DNA: TGTGCCTGGAGGCCGCGGGGGGCTAGGGATGAGCAGTTCTTC. The complete variable domain, with remaining parts taken from reference TRBV30 and TRBJ2-1, reads SQTIHQWPATLVQPVGSPLSLECTVEGTSNPNLYWYRQAAGRGLQLLFYSVGIGQISSEVPQNLSASRPQDRQFILSSKKLLLSDSGFYLCAWRPRGARDEQFFGPGTRLTVL.

This chain uses TRBV5-7 with TRBJ2-7; TRBD2 agrees at 12 bases. TRBV5-7 falls under the ORF class, with uncertain function. CDR3 size: 16 residues. V gave up 4 bases and J gave up 2 bases; unmatched junction bases: 7. The CDR3 DNA reads TGTGCCAGCAGCCCCGAGACTAGCGGGGGTGCCTACGAGCAGTACTTC. This sequence encodes CASSPETSGGAYEQYF.

The rearrangement links TRBV5-8 to TRBJ1-5, with TRBD1 identical over 10 bases. CDR3 length: 14 residues. The V gene end was trimmed by 7 bases and the J gene end by 6 bases; junction bases not matched to a gene: 7. The germline V gene encodes CDR1 SGHTS and CDR2 YDEGEE. CDR3: CASEMTGGSQPQHF. The CDR3 DNA sequence: TGTGCCAGCGAAATGACAGGGGGCAGTCAGCCCCAGCATTTT.

This rearrangement joins TRBV6-6 to TRBJ2-7; weak D call: TRBD2 (5 bases). The CDR3 runs 17 residues. Germline V lookup: CDR1 MNHNY, CDR2 SVGAGI (reference sequence). With 7 bases removed from V and 1 base from J, the gap between germline ends came to 23 bases. CDR3 residues: CASTRGGVASLSYEQYF. The CDR3 coding sequence is TGTGCCAGCACTCGCGGAGGCGTTGCCAGTTTATCCTACGAGCAGTACTTC.

This rearrangement joins TRBV5-1 to TRBJ1-1, with D hard to call. V was clipped by 0 bases and J by 1 base, with 10 bases between them. The CDR3 loop spans 15 amino acids. CDR1 is SGHRS and CDR2 is YFSETQ in the germline V gene. CDR3 in amino acids: CASSLGYSTNTEAFF. CDR3 in DNA: TGCGCCAGCAGCTTGGGGTACAGCACGAACACTGAAGCTTTCTTT.

Here the CDR3 DNA reads TGTGCCAGCAGCCGGGGACTAGCGGTTGGCTACGAGCAGTACTTC. Translation: CASSRGLAVGYEQYF. The chain recombines TRBV3-1 (or the pseudogene TRBV3-2) with TRBJ2-7; 11 bases are a match to TRBD2. Germline V gives CDR1 LGHDT, CDR2 YNNKEL (reference sequence). There are 15 residues in the CDR3. V lost 4 bases to trimming and J lost 3 bases; unmatched junction nucleotides: 5.

J is TRBJ1-3 and V is TRBV5-1; 10 bases line up with TRBD1. Germline-derived CDR1 and CDR2 are SGHRS and YFSETQ. This CDR3 has 16 residues. V shed 4 bases, J shed 0 bases, and the junction held 4 bases outside the gene matches. The CDR3 coding sequence is TGCGCCAGCAGCCACGGACAGGGGGGCTCTGGAAACACCATATATTTT. It yields the protein CASSHGQGGSGNTIYF.

The chain has TRBV19 and TRBJ2-3, with D perhaps matching TRBD1 (6 bases). Germline loops: CDR1 LNHDA, CDR2 SQIVND (reference sequence). V gave up 8 bases and J gave up 1 base, with 16 bases separating them. The CDR3 spans 15 residues. For the CDR3, the DNA is TGTGCCAGTCACACAGGGCCCCCCGGCACAGATACGCAGTATTTT. Amino acids: CASHTGPPGTDTQYF. The full variable domain, in which reference TRBV19 and TRBJ2-3 provide the parts outside the CDR3, is DGGITQSPKYLFRKEGQNVTLSCEQNLNHDAMYWYRQDPGQGLRLIYYSQIVNDFQKGDIAEGYSVSREKKESFPLTVTSAQKNPTAFYLCASHTGPPGTDTQYFGPGTRLTVL.

The chain has TRBV7-9 and TRBJ1-2, with TRBD1 matching over 8 bases. The CDR3 contains 14 residues. Trimming at V came to 4 bases and at J to 7 bases, leaving 8 bases not matched to a gene. CDR1 and CDR2 (germline): SEHNR, FQNEAQ (reference sequence). CDR3 sequence reads: CASSSFQGAPGYTF. CDR3 bases: TGTGCCAGCAGCTCATTTCAGGGGGCGCCTGGCTACACCTTC.

The rearrangement uses TRBV10-3 and TRBJ2-1, with TRBD2 identical over 10 bases. The CDR3 is 14 residues long. Losses at the gene ends were 8 bases for V and 5 bases for J; bases not matched to a gene: 6. Germline V gene sequence: CDR1 ENHRY, CDR2 SYGVKD. Here the CDR3 reads CAILAGVSNNEQFF. CDR3 nucleotides: TGTGCCATCCTAGCGGGGGTCTCTAACAATGAGCAGTTCTTC.

The chain joins TRBV19 to TRBJ2-3, with 8 bases that match TRBD1. Germline V CDR1 and CDR2: LNHDA, SQIVND (reference sequence). The trim removed 3 bases at V and 2 bases at J, leaving 4 bases unmatched. This CDR3 has 15 residues. This CDR3 is CASSITGGNTDTQYF. The CDR3 DNA is TGTGCCAGTAGTATCACAGGGGGAAACACAGATACGCAGTATTTT.

The rearrangement links TRBV28 to TRBJ1-5, with TRBD1 as a possible D gene (6 bases). The ends were cut back, 8 bases at V and 1 base at J, with 12 bases in the middle. This CDR3 is built from 14 residues. Per the germline V gene, CDR1 is MDHEN and CDR2 is SYDVKM. CDR3 nucleotide sequence: TGTGCCAGCGGGGCCACAGGGAGCAATCAGCCCCAGCATTTT. This gives the protein CASGATGSNQPQHF.

The V and J genes are TRBV7-2 and TRBJ1-5; tentative D call: TRBD1 (6 bases). Germline CDR1 reads SGHTA; CDR2 reads FQGNSA. Trimming left V 1 base short and J 4 bases short, with 11 bases between. The CDR3 is 15 residues long. CDR3 sequence (DNA): TGTGCCAGCAGCTTAGTAAGGGGGACGAATCAGCCCCAGCATTTT. This codes for CASSLVRGTNQPQHF.